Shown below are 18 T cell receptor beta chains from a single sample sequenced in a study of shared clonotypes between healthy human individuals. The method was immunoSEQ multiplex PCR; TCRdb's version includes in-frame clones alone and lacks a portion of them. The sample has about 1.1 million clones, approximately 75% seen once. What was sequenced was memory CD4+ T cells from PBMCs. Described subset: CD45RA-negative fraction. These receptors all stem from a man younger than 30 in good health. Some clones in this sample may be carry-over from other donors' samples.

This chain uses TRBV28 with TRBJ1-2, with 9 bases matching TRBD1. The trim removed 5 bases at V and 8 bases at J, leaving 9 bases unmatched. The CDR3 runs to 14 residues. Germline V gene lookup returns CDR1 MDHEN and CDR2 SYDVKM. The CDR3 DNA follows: TGTGCCAGCAGTAGTTGGGGACAGGGTTTAGGCTACACCTTC. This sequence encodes CASSSWGQGLGYTF.

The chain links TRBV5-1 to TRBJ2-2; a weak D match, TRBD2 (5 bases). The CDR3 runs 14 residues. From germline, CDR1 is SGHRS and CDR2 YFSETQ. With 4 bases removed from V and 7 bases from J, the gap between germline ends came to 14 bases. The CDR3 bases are TGCGCCAGCAGCCTTAGAAGCGGAATCGGGGAGCTGTTTTTT. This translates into CASSLRSGIGELFF.

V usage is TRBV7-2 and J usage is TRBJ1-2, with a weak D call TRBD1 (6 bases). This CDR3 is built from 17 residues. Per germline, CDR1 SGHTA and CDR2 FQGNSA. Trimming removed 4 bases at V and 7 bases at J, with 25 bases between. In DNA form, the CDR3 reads TGTGCCAGCAGCTCCTACCGGGACACCGCTACGGTTCTTGGCTACACCTTC. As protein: CASSSYRDTATVLGYTF.

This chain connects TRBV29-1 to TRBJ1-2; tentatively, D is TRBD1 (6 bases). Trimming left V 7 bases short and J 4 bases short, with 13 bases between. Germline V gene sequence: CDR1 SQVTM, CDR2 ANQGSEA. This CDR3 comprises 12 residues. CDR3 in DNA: TGCAGCGACTTGACAGGTGGCTATGGCTACACCTTC. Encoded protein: CSDLTGGYGYTF.

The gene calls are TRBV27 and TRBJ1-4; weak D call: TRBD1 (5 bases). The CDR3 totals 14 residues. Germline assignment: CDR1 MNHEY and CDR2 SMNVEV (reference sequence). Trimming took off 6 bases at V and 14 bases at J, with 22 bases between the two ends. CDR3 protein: CASSVQTGAEGLFF. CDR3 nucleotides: TGTGCCAGCAGCGTACAAACAGGAGCGGAAGGGCTGTTTTTT.

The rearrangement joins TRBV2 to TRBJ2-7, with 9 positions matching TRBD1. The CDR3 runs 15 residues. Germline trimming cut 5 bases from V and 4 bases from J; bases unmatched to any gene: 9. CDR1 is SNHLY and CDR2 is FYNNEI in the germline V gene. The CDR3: CASSTGGAGLYEQYF. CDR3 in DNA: TGTGCCAGCAGTACAGGGGGCGCAGGGTTGTACGAGCAGTACTTC. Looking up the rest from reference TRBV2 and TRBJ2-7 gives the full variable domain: EPEVTQTPSHQVTQMGQEVILRCVPISNHLYFYWYRQILGQKVEFLVSFYNNEISEKSEIFDDQFSVERPDGSNFTLKIRSTKLEDSAMYFCASSTGGAGLYEQYFGPGTRLTVT.

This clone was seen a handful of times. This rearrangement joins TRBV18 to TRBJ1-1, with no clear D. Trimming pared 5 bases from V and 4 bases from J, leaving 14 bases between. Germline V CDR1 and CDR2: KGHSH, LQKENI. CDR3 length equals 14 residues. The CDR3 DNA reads TGTGCCAGCTCAGTAGGCGCGGGTGGCACTGAAGCTTTCTTT. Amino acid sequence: CASSVGAGGTEAFF.

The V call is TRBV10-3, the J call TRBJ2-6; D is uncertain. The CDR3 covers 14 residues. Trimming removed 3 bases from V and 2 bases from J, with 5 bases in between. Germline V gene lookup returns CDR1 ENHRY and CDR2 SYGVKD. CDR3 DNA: TGTGCCATCAGTGACCGGACTGGGGCCAACGTCCTGACTTTC. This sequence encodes CAISDRTGANVLTF.

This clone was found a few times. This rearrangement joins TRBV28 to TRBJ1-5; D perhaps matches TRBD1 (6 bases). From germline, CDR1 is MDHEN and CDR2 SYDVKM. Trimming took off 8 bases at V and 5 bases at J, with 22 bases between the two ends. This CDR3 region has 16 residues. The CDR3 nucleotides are TGTGCCAGCCATAGGGGGGGCTCCACAGGCTATCAGCCCCAGCATTTT. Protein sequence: CASHRGGSTGYQPQHF.

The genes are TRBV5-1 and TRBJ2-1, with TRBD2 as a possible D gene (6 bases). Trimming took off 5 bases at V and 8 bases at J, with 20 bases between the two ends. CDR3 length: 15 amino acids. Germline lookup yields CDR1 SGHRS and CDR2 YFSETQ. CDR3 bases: TGCGCCAGCAGACCCGAGGTTGGAGGGTGGGATGAGCAGTTCTTC. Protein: CASRPEVGGWDEQFF.

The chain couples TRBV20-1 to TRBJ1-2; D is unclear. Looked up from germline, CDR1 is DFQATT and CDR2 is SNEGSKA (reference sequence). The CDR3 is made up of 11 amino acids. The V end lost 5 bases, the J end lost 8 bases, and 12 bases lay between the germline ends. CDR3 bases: TGCAGTGCTCGAGGACCTAGCGGCTACACCTTC. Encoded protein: CSARGPSGYTF.

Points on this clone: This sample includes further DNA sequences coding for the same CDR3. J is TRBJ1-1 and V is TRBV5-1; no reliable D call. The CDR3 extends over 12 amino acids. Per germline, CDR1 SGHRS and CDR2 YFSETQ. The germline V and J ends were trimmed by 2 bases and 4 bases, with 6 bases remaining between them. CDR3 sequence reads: CASSFAGTEAFF. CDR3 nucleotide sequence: TGCGCCAGCAGCTTTGCGGGCACTGAAGCTTTCTTT.

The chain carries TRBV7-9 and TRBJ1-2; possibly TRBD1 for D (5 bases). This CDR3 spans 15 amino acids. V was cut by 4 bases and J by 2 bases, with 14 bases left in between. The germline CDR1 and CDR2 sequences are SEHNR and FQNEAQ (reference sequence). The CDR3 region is CASSSDDRSNYGYTF. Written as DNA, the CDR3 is TGTGCCAGCAGCTCCGACGACAGATCAAACTATGGCTACACCTTC.

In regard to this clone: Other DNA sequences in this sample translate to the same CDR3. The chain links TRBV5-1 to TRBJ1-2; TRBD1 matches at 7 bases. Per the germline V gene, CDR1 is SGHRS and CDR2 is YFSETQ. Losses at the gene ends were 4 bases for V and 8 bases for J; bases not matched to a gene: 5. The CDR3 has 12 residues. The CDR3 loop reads CASSPDRVGYTF. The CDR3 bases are TGCGCCAGCAGCCCAGACAGGGTAGGCTACACCTTC.

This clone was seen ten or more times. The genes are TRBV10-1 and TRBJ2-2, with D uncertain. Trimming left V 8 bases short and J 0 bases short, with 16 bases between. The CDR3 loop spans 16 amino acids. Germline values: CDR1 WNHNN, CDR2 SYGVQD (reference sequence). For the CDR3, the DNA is TGCGCCAGCCGAAGTTCTCTCGGCGCGAACACCGGGGAGCTGTTTTTT. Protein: CASRSSLGANTGELFF.

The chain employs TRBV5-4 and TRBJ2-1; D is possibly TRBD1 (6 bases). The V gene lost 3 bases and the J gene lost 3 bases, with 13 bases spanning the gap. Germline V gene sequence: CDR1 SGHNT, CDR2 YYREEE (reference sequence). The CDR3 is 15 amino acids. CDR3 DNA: TGTGCCAGCAGCTCGACACAGGGAAGCTACAATGAGCAGTTCTTC. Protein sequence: CASSSTQGSYNEQFF. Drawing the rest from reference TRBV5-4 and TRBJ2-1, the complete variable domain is ETGVTQSPTHLIKTRGQQVTLRCSSQSGHNTVSWYQQALGQGPQFIFQYYREEENGRGNFPPRFSGLQFPNYSSELNVNALELDDSALYLCASSSTQGSYNEQFFGPGTRLTVL.

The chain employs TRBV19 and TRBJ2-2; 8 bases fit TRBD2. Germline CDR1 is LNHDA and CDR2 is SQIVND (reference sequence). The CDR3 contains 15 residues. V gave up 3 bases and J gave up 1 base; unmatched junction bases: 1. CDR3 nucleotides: TGTGCCAGTAGTATGCTAGCGGGGAACACCGGGGAGCTGTTTTTT. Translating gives CASSMLAGNTGELFF.

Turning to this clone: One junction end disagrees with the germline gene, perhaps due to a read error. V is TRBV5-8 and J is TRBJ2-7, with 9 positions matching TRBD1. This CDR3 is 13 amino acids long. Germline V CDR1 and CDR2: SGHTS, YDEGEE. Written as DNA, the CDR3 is TGTGCCAGCAGTACCGGGACAGGGTTAATTAGTGGGTTC. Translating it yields CASSTGTGLISGF. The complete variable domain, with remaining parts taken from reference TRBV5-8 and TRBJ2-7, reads EAGVTQSPTHLIKTRGQQATLRCSPISGHTSVYWYQQALGLGLQFLLWYDEGEERNRGNFPPRFSGRQFPNYSSELNVNALELEDSALYLCASSTGTGLISGFGPGTRLTVT.